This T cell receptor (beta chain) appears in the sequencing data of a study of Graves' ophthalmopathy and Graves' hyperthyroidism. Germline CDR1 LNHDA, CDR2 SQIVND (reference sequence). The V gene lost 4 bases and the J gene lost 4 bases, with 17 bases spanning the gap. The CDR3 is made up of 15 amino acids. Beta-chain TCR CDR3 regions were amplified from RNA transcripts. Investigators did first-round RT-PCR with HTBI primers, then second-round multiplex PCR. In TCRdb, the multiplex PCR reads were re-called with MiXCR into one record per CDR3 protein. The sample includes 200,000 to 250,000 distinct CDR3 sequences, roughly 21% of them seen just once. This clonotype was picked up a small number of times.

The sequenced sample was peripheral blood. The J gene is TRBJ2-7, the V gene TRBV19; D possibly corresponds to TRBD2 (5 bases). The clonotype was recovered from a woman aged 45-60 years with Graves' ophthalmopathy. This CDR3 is CASSRGPEPGYEQYF. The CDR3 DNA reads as TGTGCCAGTAGTAGGGGTCCGGAACCGGGGTACGAGCAGTACTTC.